A single sample gave rise to the 15 T cell receptor beta chains below, sequenced in a study of spatial heterogeneity in lung cancer. The time point: sample taken at primary tumor resection. One entry per CDR3 protein results from TCRdb running MiXCR on the 5' RACE reads. Of around 63,000 distinct CDR3 sequences detected, roughly 6.4% appear once; the ten largest clones hold roughly 15%. The sample in question was PBMCs, obtained at surgery. The source is a female donor with early-stage non-small cell lung cancer.

This clonotype has a count of ten or more. The chain employs TRBV9 and TRBJ1-5, with TRBD1 as a possible D gene (6 bases). V was shortened by 4 bases and J by 0 bases, with 11 bases between the two germline ends. This CDR3 has 15 amino acids. The V gene's germline CDR1 is SGDLS and CDR2 YYNGEE. The CDR3 bases are TGTGCCAGCAGCCCCGGACAGAATAGCAATCAGCCCCAGCATTTT. It is translated as CASSPGQNSNQPQHF. The full variable domain, rest sourced from reference TRBV9 and TRBJ1-5, is DSGVTQTPKHLITATGQRVTLRCSPRSGDLSVYWYQQSLDQGLQFLIQYYNGEERAKGNILERFSAQQFPDLHSELNLSSLELGDSALYFCASSPGQNSNQPQHFGDGTRLSIL.

Remarks on this clonotype: A much larger clone sits a single nucleotide away, making a read error possible. This rearrangement joins TRBV5-1 to TRBJ1-1; weak D call: TRBD1 (6 bases). CDR3 length equals 14 residues. V lost 3 bases, J lost 6 bases, and 15 bases lay in between. Germline lookup yields CDR1 SGHRS and CDR2 YFSETQ. CDR3 coding DNA: TGCGCCAGCAGCTCGGAACAGGGAGGGGCTGAAGCTTTCTTT. This sequence encodes CASSSEQGGAEAFF.

This clonotype was counted at least ten times. This rearrangement joins TRBV9 to TRBJ2-1; unclear D gene. V was trimmed by 3 bases and J by 7 bases, leaving 14 bases between them. The CDR3 spans 14 residues. Germline CDR1 is SGDLS and CDR2 is YYNGEE. CDR3 sequence: CASSGRPGRNEQFF. In DNA, the CDR3 is TGTGCCAGCAGCGGACGACCCGGACGTAATGAGCAGTTCTTC.

Only a few counts were recorded for this clonotype. The J gene is TRBJ1-2, the V gene TRBV5-1; D is ambiguous. The CDR3 length is 15 residues. Trimming pared 4 bases from V and 1 base from J, leaving 14 bases between. Germline V gives CDR1 SGHRS, CDR2 YFSETQ. CDR3 nucleotides: TGCGCCAGCAGCCCTAGTGGTTCTAATAACTATGGCTACACCTTC. Protein sequence: CASSPSGSNNYGYTF. Complete variable domain (other parts from reference TRBV5-1 and TRBJ1-2): KAGVTQTPRYLIKTRGQQVTLSCSPISGHRSVSWYQQTPGQGLQFLFEYFSETQRNKGNFPGRFSGRQFSNSRSEMNVSTLELGDSALYLCASSPSGSNNYGYTFGSGTRLTVV.

This clonotype has at least ten counts. The rearrangement uses TRBV4-1 and TRBJ1-6, with D perhaps matching TRBD1 (5 bases). In germline, CDR1 is MGHRA, CDR2 YSYEKL. Trimming took 2 bases from V and 5 from J, leaving 10 bases between them. The CDR3 extends over 15 amino acids. The CDR3 bases are TGCGCCAGCAGCCAACGAGGGACGGATAATTCACCCCTCCACTTT. Amino acids: CASSQRGTDNSPLHF.

This clonotype was seen repeatedly, ten times or more. The gene calls are TRBV5-1 and TRBJ2-3; TRBD2 matches 14 bases. Trimming removed 0 bases from V and 2 bases from J; junction bases left unmatched: 5. The CDR3 has 18 amino acids. CDR1 is SGHRS, CDR2 YFSETQ, per germline. CDR3 amino acids: CASSLGTTSGRATDTQYF. CDR3 nucleotides: TGCGCCAGCAGCTTGGGGACGACTAGCGGGAGGGCCACAGATACGCAGTATTTT.

The table lists this clonotype with many counts. The rearrangement joins TRBV12-3 or TRBV12-4 to TRBJ2-1, with TRBD1 as a possible D gene (6 bases). The CDR3 sequence is 10 residues long. Trimming removed 8 bases at V and 12 bases at J, with 11 bases between. The DNA of the CDR3 is TGTGCCAGCCCCCGAGGGGGGCAGTTCTTC. Translating gives CASPRGGQFF.

This clonotype occurred a few times. This chain links TRBV6-6 with TRBJ2-7, with 9 positions matching TRBD1. Germline lookup yields CDR1 MNHNY and CDR2 SVGAGI (reference sequence). With 5 bases clipped from V and 2 bases from J, the junction kept 7 bases outside the gene matches. This CDR3 comprises 15 residues. The CDR3: CASSEPGQGAYEQYV. CDR3 DNA sequence: TGTGCCAGCAGTGAGCCGGGACAGGGCGCCTACGAGCAGTACGTC.

This clonotype was picked up a small number of times. The V and J genes are TRBV20-1 and TRBJ1-1, with TRBD1 identical over 8 bases. CDR1 is DFQATT, CDR2 SNEGSKA, per germline (reference sequence). The V gene end was trimmed by 2 bases and the J gene end by 4 bases; junction bases not matched to a gene: 0. This CDR3 contains 12 residues. The CDR3 DNA follows: TGCAGTGCTAGACAGGGGGCCACTGAAGCTTTCTTT. Its protein is CSARQGATEAFF.

In this sample, this clonotype turned up many times. The chain's CDR3 is CASSYTGDRDEQFF. The DNA of the CDR3 is TGTGCCAGCAGCTACACAGGGGATCGGGATGAGCAGTTCTTC. The V gene is TRBV7-9, the J gene TRBJ2-1; 7 positions agree with TRBD1. Germline CDR1 reads SEHNR; CDR2 reads FQNEAQ (reference sequence). V shed 4 bases and J 8 bases; nucleotides not matched to a gene: 8. The CDR3 is made up of 14 amino acids.

This chain uses TRBV14 with TRBJ1-3; D call uncertain. V lost 3 bases and J lost 3, with 12 bases in between. Germline lookup yields CDR1 SGHDN and CDR2 FVKESK. This CDR3 is 15 amino acids long. CDR3 nucleotide sequence: TGTGCCAGCAGCCAGACGTCAGGAGTTGGAAACACCATATATTTT. Protein sequence: CASSQTSGVGNTIYF.

This clonotype was seen ten or more times. Written as DNA, the CDR3 is TGTGCCAGCAGCTTCGCGGGGCGCACAGATACGCAGTATTTT. Its translation is CASSFAGRTDTQYF. The chain recombines TRBV28 with TRBJ2-3; D may be TRBD2 (6 bases). Trimming pared 6 bases from V and 1 base from J, leaving 11 bases between. CDR1 is MDHEN and CDR2 is SYDVKM in the germline V gene. The CDR3 contains 14 residues. Based on the CDR3 plus reference TRBV28 and TRBJ2-3, the full variable domain is DVKVTQSSRYLVKRTGEKVFLECVQDMDHENMFWYRQDPGLGLRLIYFSYDVKMKEKGDIPEGYSVSREKKERFSLILESASTNQTSMYLCASSFAGRTDTQYFGPGTRLTVL.

Worth noting for this clonotype: A much larger clone lies one base from this, so it may be a read error. As DNA, the CDR3 is TGTGCCAGCAGCCAGGGACGGAGCTATTCACCCCTCCACTTT. This encodes CASSQGRSYSPLHF. The chain joins TRBV3-1 to TRBJ1-6; tentatively, D is TRBD1 (5 bases). The CDR3 is 14 amino acids. The V gene lost 3 bases and the J gene lost 8 bases, with 11 bases spanning the gap. Looked up from germline, CDR1 is LGHDT and CDR2 is YNNKEL (reference sequence).

This clonotype was counted ten times or more. The chain is built from TRBV5-1 and TRBJ1-2; D call uncertain. Germline assignment: CDR1 SGHRS and CDR2 YFSETQ. The length of the CDR3 is 16 residues. Trimming stripped 5 bases from V and 4 bases from J, with 21 bases between. The CDR3 reads CASSIGGSSSSYGYTF. The CDR3 coding sequence is TGCGCCAGCAGTATAGGTGGCTCCTCGAGCTCCTATGGCTACACCTTC.

This clonotype came up a few times. This sequence joins TRBV7-3 and TRBJ1-1; tentative D call: TRBD1 (5 bases). The germline V gene has CDR1 SGHTA and CDR2 FQGTGA. Trimming left V 5 bases short and J 4 bases short, with 20 bases between. This CDR3 is built from 16 residues. The CDR3 is CASSLSSGTSGTEAFF. The DNA for the CDR3 is TGTGCCAGCAGCCTCTCATCCGGGACTTCGGGCACTGAAGCTTTCTTT.